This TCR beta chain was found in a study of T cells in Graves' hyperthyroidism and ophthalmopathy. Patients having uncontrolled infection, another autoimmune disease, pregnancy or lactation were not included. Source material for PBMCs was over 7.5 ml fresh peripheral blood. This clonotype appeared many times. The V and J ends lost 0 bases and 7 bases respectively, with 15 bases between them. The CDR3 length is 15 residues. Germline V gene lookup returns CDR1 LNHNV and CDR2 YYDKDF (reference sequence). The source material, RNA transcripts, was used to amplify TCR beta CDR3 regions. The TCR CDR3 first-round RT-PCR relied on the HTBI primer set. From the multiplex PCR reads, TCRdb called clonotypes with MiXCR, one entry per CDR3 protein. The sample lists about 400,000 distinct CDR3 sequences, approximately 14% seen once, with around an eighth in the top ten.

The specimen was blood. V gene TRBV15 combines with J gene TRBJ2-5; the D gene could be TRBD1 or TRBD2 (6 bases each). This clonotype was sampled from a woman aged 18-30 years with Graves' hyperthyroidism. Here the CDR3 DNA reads TGTGCCACCAGCAGAGACGACGGGGGCGATGGGACCCAGTACTTC. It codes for CATSRDDGGDGTQYF.